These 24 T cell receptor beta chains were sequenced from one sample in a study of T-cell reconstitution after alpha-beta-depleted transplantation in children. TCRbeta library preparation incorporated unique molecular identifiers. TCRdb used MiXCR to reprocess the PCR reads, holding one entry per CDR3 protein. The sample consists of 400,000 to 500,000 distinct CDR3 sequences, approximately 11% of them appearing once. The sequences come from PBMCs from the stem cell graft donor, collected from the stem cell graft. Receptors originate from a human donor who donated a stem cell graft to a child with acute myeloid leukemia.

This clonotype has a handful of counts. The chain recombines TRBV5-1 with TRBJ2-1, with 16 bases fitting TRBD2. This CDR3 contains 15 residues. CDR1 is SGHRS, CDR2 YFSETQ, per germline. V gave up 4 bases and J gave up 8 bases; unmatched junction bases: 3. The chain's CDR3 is CASSPGLAGGDEQFF. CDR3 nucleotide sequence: TGCGCCAGCAGCCCGGGACTAGCGGGAGGGGATGAGCAGTTCTTC.

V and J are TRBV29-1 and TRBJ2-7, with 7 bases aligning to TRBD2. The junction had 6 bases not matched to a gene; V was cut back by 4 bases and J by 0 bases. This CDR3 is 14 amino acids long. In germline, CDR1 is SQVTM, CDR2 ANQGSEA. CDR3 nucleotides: TGCAGCGTTGGGGGGGGTACCATCTCCTACGAGCAGTACTTC. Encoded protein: CSVGGGTISYEQYF.

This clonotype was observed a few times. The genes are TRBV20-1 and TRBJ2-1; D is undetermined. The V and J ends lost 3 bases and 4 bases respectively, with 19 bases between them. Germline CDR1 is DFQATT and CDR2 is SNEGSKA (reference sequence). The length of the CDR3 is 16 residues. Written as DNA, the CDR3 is TGCAGTGCTAGTCGTGTGGGCGGAACGAAGTACAATGAGCAGTTCTTC. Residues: CSASRVGGTKYNEQFF.

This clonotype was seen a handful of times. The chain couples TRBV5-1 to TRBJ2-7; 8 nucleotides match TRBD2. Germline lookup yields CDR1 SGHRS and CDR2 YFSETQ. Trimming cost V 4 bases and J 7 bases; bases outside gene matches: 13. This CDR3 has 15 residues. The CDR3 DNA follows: TGCGCCAGCAGCCCTCGGGAGGGAACCTTTCGGGAGCAGTACGTC. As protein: CASSPREGTFREQYV.

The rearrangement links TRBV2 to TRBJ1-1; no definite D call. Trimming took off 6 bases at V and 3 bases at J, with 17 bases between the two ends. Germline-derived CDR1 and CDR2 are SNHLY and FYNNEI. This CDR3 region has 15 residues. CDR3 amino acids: CASSAETLRHTEAFF. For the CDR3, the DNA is TGTGCCAGCAGCGCCGAAACTCTCCGCCACACTGAAGCTTTCTTT.

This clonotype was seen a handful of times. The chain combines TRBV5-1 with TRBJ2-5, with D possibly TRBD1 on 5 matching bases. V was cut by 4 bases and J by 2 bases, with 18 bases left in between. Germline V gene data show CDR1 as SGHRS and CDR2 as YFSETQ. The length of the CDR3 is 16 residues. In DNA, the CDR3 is TGCGCCAGCAGCACGCCCAAGACAGTTATTCAAGAGACCCAGTACTTC. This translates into CASSTPKTVIQETQYF.

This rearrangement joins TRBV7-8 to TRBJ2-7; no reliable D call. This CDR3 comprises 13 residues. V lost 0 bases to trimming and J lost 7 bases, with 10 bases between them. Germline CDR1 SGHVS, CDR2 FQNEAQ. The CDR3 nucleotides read TGTGCCAGCAGCTTAGCCCGCTTCCTAGAGCAGTACGTC. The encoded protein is CASSLARFLEQYV.

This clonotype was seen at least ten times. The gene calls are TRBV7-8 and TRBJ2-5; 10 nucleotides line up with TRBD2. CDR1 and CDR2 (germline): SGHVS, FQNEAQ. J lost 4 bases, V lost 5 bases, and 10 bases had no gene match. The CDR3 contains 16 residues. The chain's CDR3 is CASSLMTSGRGETQYF. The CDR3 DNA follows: TGTGCCAGCAGCCTCATGACTAGCGGGCGTGGAGAGACCCAGTACTTC.

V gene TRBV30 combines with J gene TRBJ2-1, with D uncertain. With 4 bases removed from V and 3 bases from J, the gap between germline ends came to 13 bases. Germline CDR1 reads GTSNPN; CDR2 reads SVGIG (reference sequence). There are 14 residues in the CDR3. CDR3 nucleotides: TGTGCCTGGACAACCGGCCTGGGCTACAATGAGCAGTTCTTC. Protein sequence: CAWTTGLGYNEQFF. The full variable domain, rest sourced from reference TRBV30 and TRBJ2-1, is SQTIHQWPATLVQPVGSPLSLECTVEGTSNPNLYWYRQAAGRGLQLLFYSVGIGQISSEVPQNLSASRPQDRQFILSSKKLLLSDSGFYLCAWTTGLGYNEQFFGPGTRLTVL.

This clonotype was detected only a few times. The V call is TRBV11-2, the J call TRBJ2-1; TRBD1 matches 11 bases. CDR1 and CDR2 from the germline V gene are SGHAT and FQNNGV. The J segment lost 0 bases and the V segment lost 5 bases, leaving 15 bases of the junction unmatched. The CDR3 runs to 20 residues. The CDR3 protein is CASSLRTGGAYRSSYNEQFF. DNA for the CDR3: TGTGCCAGCAGCCTCAGGACAGGGGGCGCTTATAGGAGCTCCTACAATGAGCAGTTCTTC.

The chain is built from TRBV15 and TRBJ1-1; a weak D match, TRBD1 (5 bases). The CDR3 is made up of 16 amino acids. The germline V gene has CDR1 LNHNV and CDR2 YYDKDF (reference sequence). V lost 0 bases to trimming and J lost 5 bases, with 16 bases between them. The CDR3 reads CATSRDFVGGITEAFF. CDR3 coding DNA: TGTGCCACCAGCAGAGATTTCGTTGGGGGGATTACTGAAGCTTTCTTT.

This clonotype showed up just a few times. The CDR3 reads CASSSDSSTNTIYF. The CDR3 DNA reads as TGCGCCAGCAGCTCGGACAGCTCAACAAACACCATATATTTT. J is TRBJ1-3 and V is TRBV5-1, with D possibly matching TRBD1 (6 bases). This CDR3 spans 14 amino acids. The V gene's germline CDR1 is SGHRS and CDR2 YFSETQ. Trimming took 3 bases from V and 6 from J, leaving 13 bases between them. The variable domain in full, completed from reference TRBV5-1 and TRBJ1-3, reads KAGVTQTPRYLIKTRGQQVTLSCSPISGHRSVSWYQQTPGQGLQFLFEYFSETQRNKGNFPGRFSGRQFSNSRSEMNVSTLELGDSALYLCASSSDSSTNTIYFGEGSWLTVV.

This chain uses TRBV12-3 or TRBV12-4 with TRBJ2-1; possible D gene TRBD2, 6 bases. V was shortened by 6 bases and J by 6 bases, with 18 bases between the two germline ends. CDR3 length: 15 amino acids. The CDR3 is CASRLERAPGNEQFF. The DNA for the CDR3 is TGTGCCAGCAGGCTTGAGCGGGCCCCAGGCAATGAGCAGTTCTTC.

The CDR3 DNA reads TGTGCCAGCACTCCCCACAGGAAAACTGAAGCTTTCTTT. Residues: CASTPHRKTEAFF. This chain links TRBV12-3 or TRBV12-4 with TRBJ1-1, with TRBD1 as a possible D gene (5 bases). Trimming removed 7 bases from V and 5 bases from J, with 14 bases in between. This CDR3 region has 13 residues.

The CDR3 loop is CASGQGRREGYEQYF. For the CDR3, the DNA is TGCGCCAGCGGCCAAGGCAGGCGGGAGGGCTACGAGCAGTACTTC. This rearrangement joins TRBV5-1 to TRBJ2-7, with TRBD2 matching 9 bases. The V segment lost 7 bases and the J segment 3 bases; nucleotides outside the gene matches: 11. The germline CDR1 and CDR2 sequences are SGHRS and YFSETQ. This CDR3 spans 15 amino acids.

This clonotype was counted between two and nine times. The CDR3 loop is CASSYSTGLAYEQYF. CDR3 DNA: TGTGCCAGCAGTTACTCGACGGGTTTGGCCTACGAGCAGTACTTC. The genes are TRBV6-5 and TRBJ2-7; the D is unclear. V was trimmed by 0 bases and J by 2 bases, leaving 11 bases between them. The CDR3 has 15 amino acids. Germline CDR1 is MNHEY and CDR2 is SVGAGI.

As DNA, the CDR3 is TGTGCCAGCAGCCTTGGGACAGGGAGCGATGAGCAGTTCTTC. It specifies CASSLGTGSDEQFF. This chain links TRBV7-6 with TRBJ2-1; 9 bases agree with TRBD1. Per germline, CDR1 SGHVS and CDR2 FNYEAQ. CDR3 size: 14 residues. The trim removed 5 bases at V and 8 bases at J, leaving 7 bases unmatched. Looking up the rest from reference TRBV7-6 and TRBJ2-1 gives the full variable domain: GAGVSQSPRYKVTKRGQDVALRCDPISGHVSLYWYRQALGQGPEFLTYFNYEAQQDKSGLPNDRFSAERPEGSISTLTIQRTEQRDSAMYRCASSLGTGSDEQFFGPGTRLTVL.

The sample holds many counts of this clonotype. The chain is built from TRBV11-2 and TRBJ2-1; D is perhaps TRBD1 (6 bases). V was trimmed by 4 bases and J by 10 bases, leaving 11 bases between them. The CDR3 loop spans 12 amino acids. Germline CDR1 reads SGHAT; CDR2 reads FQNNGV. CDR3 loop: CASSSQGHEQFF. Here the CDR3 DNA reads TGTGCCAGCAGCTCCCAGGGACACGAGCAGTTCTTC.

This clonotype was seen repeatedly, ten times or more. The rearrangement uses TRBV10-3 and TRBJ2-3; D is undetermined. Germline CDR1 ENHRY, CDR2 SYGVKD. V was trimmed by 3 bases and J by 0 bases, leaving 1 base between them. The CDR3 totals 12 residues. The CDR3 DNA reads TGTGCCATCAGTGACAGCACAGATACGCAGTATTTT. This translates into CAISDSTDTQYF.

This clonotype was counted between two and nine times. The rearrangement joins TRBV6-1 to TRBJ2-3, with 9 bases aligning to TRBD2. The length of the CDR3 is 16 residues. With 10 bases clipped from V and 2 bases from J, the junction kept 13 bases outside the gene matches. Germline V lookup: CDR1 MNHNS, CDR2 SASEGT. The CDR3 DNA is TGTGCCATCCAACCTCGCCTAGCGGGGCTCACAGATACGCAGTATTTT. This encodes CAIQPRLAGLTDTQYF.

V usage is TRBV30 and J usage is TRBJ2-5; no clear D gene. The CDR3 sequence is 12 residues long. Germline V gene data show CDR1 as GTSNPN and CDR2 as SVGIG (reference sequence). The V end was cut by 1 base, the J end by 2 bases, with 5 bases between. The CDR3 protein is CAWSAIQETQYF. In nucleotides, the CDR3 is TGTGCCTGGAGTGCTATACAAGAGACCCAGTACTTC.

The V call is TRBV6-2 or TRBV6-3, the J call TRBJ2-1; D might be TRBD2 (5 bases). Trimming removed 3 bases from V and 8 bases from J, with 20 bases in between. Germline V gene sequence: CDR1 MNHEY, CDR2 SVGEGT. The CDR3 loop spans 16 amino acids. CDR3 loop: CASSYGLQGSLDEQFF. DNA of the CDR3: TGTGCCAGCAGTTATGGGTTGCAAGGGAGCCTAGATGAGCAGTTCTTC.

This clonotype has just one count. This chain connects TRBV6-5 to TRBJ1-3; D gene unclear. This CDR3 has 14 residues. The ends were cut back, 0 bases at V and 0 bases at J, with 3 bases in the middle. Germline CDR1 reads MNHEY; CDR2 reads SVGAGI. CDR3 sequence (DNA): TGTGCCAGCAGTTACTCACGCTCTGGAAACACCATATATTTT. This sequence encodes CASSYSRSGNTIYF.

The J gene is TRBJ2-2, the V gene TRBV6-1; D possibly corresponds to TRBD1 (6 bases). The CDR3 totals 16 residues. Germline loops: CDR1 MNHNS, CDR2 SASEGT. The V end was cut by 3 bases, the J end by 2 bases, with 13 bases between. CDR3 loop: CASSDTLDRNTGELFF. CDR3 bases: TGTGCCAGCAGTGACACCTTGGACAGAAACACCGGGGAGCTGTTTTTT.